The clone carrying this TCR beta chain was found many times. Germline is not matched at one junction end, which may reflect a read error. The sample belongs to a study of identical twins. The CDR3 extends over 14 amino acids. CDR1 and CDR2 (germline): SQVTM, ANQGSEA. TCRdb re-called the 5' RACE reads through MiXCR, storing one row per CDR3 protein. The table lists around 250,000 distinct CDR3 sequences, approximately 8.3% of them singletons. These data were also reused for a study on yellow fever vaccine responses in identical twins.

Specimen: CD8+ T cells sorted from blood. The rearrangement links TRBV29-1 to TRBJ2-1; TRBD1 matches 8 bases. The sequence came from a woman aged 18-30 years in good health. CDR3 DNA: TGCAGCGTTGAAGAGCGCGGGACAGGCTCGCCCCGTGACTTC. Its translation: CSVEERGTGSPRDF.